This T cell receptor beta chain comes out of a study of cytotoxic CD8 clonotypes in ibrutinib-treated CLL. In the study overall: Response samples followed a median around 11 months of treatment, range 6 to 36.

Study-wide results and caveats: Before falling back toward baseline at progression, clonality had risen at the time of ibrutinib response. The study sampled sustained-remission and progressing patients at different times.

With respect to this clone: The antigen remains undetermined.

Germline trimming cut 2 bases from V and 0 bases from J; bases unmatched to any gene: 4. Germline V gene lookup returns CDR1 KGHSH and CDR2 LQKENI. The CDR3 totals 16 residues. Depths of 1 in 200,000 to 1 in 1 million T cells were the sequencing target. The repertoire was sequenced with immunoSEQ multiplex PCR; TCRdb's copy has only in-frame clones and lacks some. The table records fewer than 25,000 clones, approximately 77% of them present only once. The source of this sequence is a human donor with chronic lymphocytic leukemia. This sequence joins TRBV18 and TRBJ1-1, with TRBD1 matching over 9 bases. This specimen was PBMCs, taken before ibrutinib treatment. The CDR3 coding sequence is TGTGCCAGCTCACCAGGGACAGGGAATATGAACACTGAAGCTTTCTTT. Its translation is CASSPGTGNMNTEAFF. The whole variable domain, filled in from reference TRBV18 and TRBJ1-1, reads NAGVMQNPRHLVRRRGQEARLRCSPMKGHSHVYWYRQLPEEGLKFMVYLQKENIIDESGMPKERFSAEFPKEGPSILRIQQVVRGDSAAYFCASSPGTGNMNTEAFFGQGTRLTVV.